Listed below are T cell receptor beta chains from one sample, sequenced in a study of CD8+CD57+ T cells in acquired aplastic anemia. From the reads, TCRdb called clonotypes with MiXCR, one entry per CDR3 protein. The table shows approximately 250,000 distinct CDR3 sequences, with 82% occurring only once. Sequencing input: sorted CD4+, CD8+, or CD8+CD57+ T cells (not recorded which) from PBMCs. The receptors derive from a human donor with aplastic anemia. Both conserved end residues are part of each CDR3. D genes are given only for firm matches. Size is omitted from some rows. Given values are once, few, many or a class for expanded clones.

j_gene	v_gene	abundance	d_gene	CDR3nt	CDR3aa
TRBJ2-7	TRBV14	NA	NA	TGTGCCAGCAGCCAAGTCAGAACTGGGGCCAACGAGCAGTACTTC	CASSQVRTGANEQYF
TRBJ2-3	TRBV7-3	NA	NA	TGTGCCAGCTCAAGCGAGGCCAAAGATATTGAACACTTT	CASSSEAKDIEHF
TRBJ2-7	TRBV5-4	NA	NA	TGCGCCAGCAGCCAAGATTACACAGTTACAGGGAGCTCCTACGAGCAGTACTTC	CASSQDYTVTGSSYEQYF
TRBJ2-1	TRBV6-4	NA	TRBD1	TGTGCCAGTTACACGCAGGGACAGGGGGGGGGGAACGGTCAGGATGAGCAGTTCTTC	CASYTQGQGGGNGQDEQFF
TRBJ1-2	TRBV7-8	NA	NA	TGTGCCAGCAGCTTGACTCCGGACGCCGACGACGGTTCCACCTTC	CASSLTPDADDGSTF
TRBJ2-3	TRBV7-9	NA	TRBD1	TGTGCCAGCGGCTTAGATGTGACAGGGAACACTGAATTT	CASGLDVTGNTEF
TRBJ2-3	TRBV7-3	NA	TRBD1	TGTGCCAGCGGGGACGACAGGGCAGATACGCAGTATTTT	CASGDDRADTQYF
TRBJ2-7	TRBV7-9	NA	NA	TGTGCCAGCAGCTCCCGGACGACGGGAGACGAGCAGTACTTC	CASSSRTTGDEQYF
TRBJ1-1	TRBV2	NA	TRBD1	TGTGCCAGCAGAACTGAGACAGACAGGGCGTTGGGGGAAGCTTTCTTT	CASRTETDRALGEAFF
TRBJ2-7	TRBV15	few	NA	TGTGCCACCAGTTCCGGGACGTCCTACGAGCAGTACTTC	CATSSGTSYEQYF
TRBJ2-3	TRBV9	once	TRBD2	TGTGCCAGCAGCGAGGCGGGAGGTCACGATACGCGGTATTTT	CASSEAGGHDTRYF
TRBJ2-3	TRBV29-1	NA	NA	TGCAGCGTTGCTAGCCCCACAGATACGCAGTATTTT	CSVASPTDTQYF
TRBJ2-3	TRBV7-2	NA	NA	TGTGCCAGCAGCTTCGCGGGCACTCCCGATCCGTATTTT	CASSFAGTPDPYF
TRBJ2-1	TRBV24-1	NA	NA	TGTGCCACCAGTCGGTCAGGGTGCAATGAGCAGTTCTTC	CATSRSGCNEQFF
TRBJ2-7	TRBV7-3	NA	NA	TGTGCCAGCAGCTGCCGGGGCCTAGCCGATGCGCAGTACTTC	CASSCRGLADAQYF
TRBJ2-1	TRBV7-3	NA	NA	TGTGCCAGTGGTCTGGCCGGCGGGGGCTCAGATACGCAGTTCTTC	CASGLAGGGSDTQFF
TRBJ1-5	TRBV6-2/TRBV6-3	once	NA	TGTGCCAGCAGCGTAGGACTAGCGGACAGCCGCAATCAGCCCCAGCATTTT	CASSVGLADSRNQPQHF
TRBJ2-3	TRBV7-9	NA	TRBD1	TGTGCCGGACAGGGGGCTAGGGAGCCCCAGTCGCAGGGGTTT	CAGQGAREPQSQGF
TRBJ2-1	TRBV2	NA	NA	TGTGCCAGCAGTGAAGGCCGGGGGAGCTCCTACAATGAGCAGTTCTTC	CASSEGRGSSYNEQFF
TRBJ2-7	TRBV7-6	NA	NA	TGTGCCAGCAGCAGCTTAATAACTGGAGTGGAGCAGTACTTC	CASSSLITGVEQYF
TRBJ1-1	TRBV9	NA	NA	TGTGCCAGCACCAGGACTCCCGTCGTCTTGAACACTGAAGCTTTCTTT	CASTRTPVVLNTEAFF
TRBJ2-1	TRBV7-8	NA	TRBD1	TGTGCCAGCAGCTTGGACAGGGGTGCTCCTACGGGCAGTCAGTTCTTC	CASSLDRGAPTGSQFF
TRBJ2-3	TRBV11-3	NA	TRBD2	TGTGCCAGCGGCGGGGGGGCGACCTATACGCAGTATTTT	CASGGGATYTQYF
TRBJ1-4	TRBV2	once	NA	TGTGCCAGCGTCGGCAGGCTCAATGAAAAACAGTTTTTT	CASVGRLNEKQFF
TRBJ1-1	TRBV7-9	once	NA	TGTGCCAGCAGCTTAGTTCTCGGGGAGCAGACTGAAGCTTTCTTT	CASSLVLGEQTEAFF
TRBJ1-1	TRBV4-2	few	NA	TGTGCCAGCAGCCCAGGAGTGAGAGCTTTCTTT	CASSPGVRAFF
TRBJ2-1	TRBV7-8	NA	NA	TGTGCCAGCAGCTTTCATCGAGACGGGGGAGCCGATGAGCAGTTCTTC	CASSFHRDGGADEQFF
TRBJ1-1	TRBV5-6	NA	NA	TGTGCCAGCAGCCCACCTCCCGGGAACACTGAAGCTTTCTTT	CASSPPPGNTEAFF
TRBJ1-1	TRBV7-9	NA	TRBD1	TGTGCCAGCAGCTATCTCGGGGGACAGCCTGAAGAGACCACTGAAGCTTTCTTT	CASSYLGGQPEETTEAFF
TRBJ2-5	TRBV7-6	NA	NA	TGTGCCAGCACCCTAGTAAGAGTCCCCTCAGAGGCCAACGACTTC	CASTLVRVPSEANDF
TRBJ2-7	TRBV19	once	NA	TGTGCCAGCAGTTACGTGCCAGGTAACTACGAGCTGTACTTC	CASSYVPGNYELYF
TRBJ1-2	TRBV4-2	NA	TRBD1	TGTGCCAGCAGCCCTAATGGACAGGGGGCTAACTATGGCTACACCTTC	CASSPNGQGANYGYTF
TRBJ1-6	TRBV7-9	NA	NA	TGTGCCAGCAGCTTGGAGGAGGGCGGGTATAATTCAGCCCTCCACTTT	CASSLEEGGYNSALHF
TRBJ2-7	TRBV9	NA	TRBD2	TGTGCCAGCAGCGACGTCGGGACTAGCGGGAGGCAGTACTTC	CASSDVGTSGRQYF
TRBJ2-5	TRBV6-1	NA	TRBD2	TGTGCCAGCAGTAACAGAGCGGGAGGGCAAGAGACCCAGTACTTC	CASSNRAGGQETQYF
TRBJ1-1	TRBV29-1	NA	NA	TGCACAATTACCAGGGTCAATGAAGCGTTCTTC	CTITRVNEAFF
TRBJ2-7	TRBV10-3	NA	NA	TGTGCCATCAGTGAGTTGCTTTCCTACGAGCAGTACTTC	CAISELLSYEQYF
TRBJ2-5	TRBV2	NA	NA	TGTGCCAGCGGCTTCGGGGCCACAGAGACGCAGTACTTC	CASGFGATETQYF
TRBJ1-1	TRBV14	few	NA	TGTGCCAGCAGCCAAGGGGGGGTACGCACTGAAGCTTTCTTT	CASSQGGVRTEAFF
TRBJ2-1	TRBV7-2	NA	NA	TGTGCCAGCAGACTTCAAAGAGGAGGGGGGAGCGATGAGCAGTTCTTC	CASRLQRGGGSDEQFF
TRBJ2-1	TRBV19	NA	NA	TGTGCCAGTAGTATAGGGAGCGGAAACGACCAGGATGAGTACTTCTTC	CASSIGSGNDQDEYFF
TRBJ1-5	TRBV7-3	NA	TRBD1	TGTGCCAGCTCAGCAGGGGGCACTGATCCGCAGCATTTT	CASSAGGTDPQHF
TRBJ2-5	TRBV7-3	few	TRBD1	TGTGCCAGCAGCTTGGGACAGGGGTCTCAAGAGACCCAGTACTTC	CASSLGQGSQETQYF
TRBJ2-1	TRBV7-9	NA	NA	TGTGCCAGCAGCCTTGGTCGACACGGGGCCCCCGAGCAGCAGTTCTTC	CASSLGRHGAPEQQFF
TRBJ2-6	TRBV7-8	NA	NA	TGTGCCAGCAGCTCCCCCCAGCGTGAAGGGTACAATGAGCTGACTTTC	CASSSPQREGYNELTF
TRBJ2-5	TRBV7-2	NA	NA	TGTGCCAGCAGCTTTCACTCAGACGGGGCAGCCCTTTACTTC	CASSFHSDGAALYF